This is a list of T cell receptor beta chains from one sample in a study of shared clonotypes between healthy human individuals. The protocol was immunoSEQ multiplex PCR, while the TCRdb copy is restricted to in-frame clones and leaves out a portion. Of some 2.1 million clones in the sample, 90% to 95% were seen once. Material: naive CD4+ T cells sorted from blood. Receptors originate from a man aged 18 to 29 in good health. CDR3s include the opening cysteine and the closing phenylalanine or tryptophan. The D gene is left open where the match is weak. Some rows mark clone size as missing; the rest say once, few, many or name a class of expanded clone.

v_gene: TRBV7-3
d_gene: TRBD2
j_gene: TRBJ2-2
abundance: .
CDR3aa: CASSSSGTSRPGELFF
CDR3nt: TGTGCCAGCAGCTCCTCCGGGACTAGCAGGCCCGGGGAGCTGTTTTTT

v_gene: TRBV19
d_gene: .
j_gene: TRBJ1-5
abundance: .
CDR3aa: CASNTINQPQHF
CDR3nt: TGTGCCAGTAATACGATCAATCAGCCCCAGCATTTT

v_gene: TRBV5-1
d_gene: TRBD1
j_gene: TRBJ2-7
abundance: .
CDR3aa: CASSLARDRGYEQYF
CDR3nt: TGCGCCAGCAGCTTGGCCAGGGACAGGGGCTACGAGCAGTACTTC

v_gene: TRBV10-2
d_gene: TRBD1
j_gene: TRBJ1-5
abundance: .
CDR3aa: CASSEPPRTGDQPQHF
CDR3nt: TGCGCCAGCAGTGAGCCCCCTAGGACAGGAGATCAGCCCCAGCATTTT

v_gene: TRBV2
d_gene: TRBD1
j_gene: TRBJ2-4
abundance: .
CDR3aa: CASSGTGGAENIQYF
CDR3nt: TGTGCCAGCAGTGGGACAGGGGGCGCGGAAAACATTCAGTACTTC

v_gene: TRBV6-1
d_gene: TRBD1
j_gene: TRBJ2-1
abundance: once
CDR3aa: CASRQGAGEQFF
CDR3nt: TGTGCCAGCAGGCAGGGGGCAGGTGAGCAGTTCTTC

v_gene: TRBV6-5
d_gene: .
j_gene: TRBJ1-2
abundance: .
CDR3aa: CASSGFDNYGYTF
CDR3nt: TGTGCCAGCAGTGGGTTTGACAACTATGGCTACACCTTC

v_gene: TRBV10-1
d_gene: TRBD1
j_gene: TRBJ1-6
abundance: .
CDR3aa: CASTTLGQGAHF
CDR3nt: TGCGCCAGCACCACTTTGGGACAGGGGGCCCACTTT

v_gene: TRBV7-2
d_gene: .
j_gene: TRBJ1-4
abundance: .
CDR3aa: CASSLDREKLFF
CDR3nt: TGTGCCAGCAGCTTAGACAGGGAAAAACTGTTTTTT

v_gene: TRBV6-1
d_gene: TRBD2
j_gene: TRBJ2-7
abundance: .
CDR3aa: CASRDLAGASYEQYF
CDR3nt: TGTGCCAGCAGAGACCTAGCGGGAGCCTCCTACGAGCAGTACTTC

v_gene: TRBV27
d_gene: TRBD1
j_gene: TRBJ2-5
abundance: once
CDR3aa: CASSPWGTALLETQYF
CDR3nt: TGTGCCAGCAGTCCCTGGGGGACAGCCCTCTTGGAGACCCAGTACTTC

v_gene: TRBV19
d_gene: .
j_gene: TRBJ1-5
abundance: .
CDR3aa: CASSIEGGISDQPQHF
CDR3nt: TGTGCCAGTAGTATAGAGGGCGGGATTAGCGATCAGCCCCAGCATTTT

v_gene: TRBV29-1
d_gene: .
j_gene: TRBJ2-5
abundance: .
CDR3aa: CSGKWAGETQYF
CDR3nt: TGCAGCGGGAAGTGGGCGGGGGAGACCCAGTACTTC

v_gene: TRBV11-2
d_gene: .
j_gene: TRBJ2-4
abundance: .
CDR3aa: CASSIGGTVNIQYF
CDR3nt: TGTGCCAGCAGCATCGGCGGAACAGTCAACATTCAGTACTTC

v_gene: TRBV2
d_gene: .
j_gene: TRBJ1-2
abundance: .
CDR3aa: CASSLDSNYGYTF
CDR3nt: TGTGCCAGCAGCCTAGACAGTAACTATGGCTACACCTTC

v_gene: TRBV5-1
d_gene: .
j_gene: TRBJ2-5
abundance: .
CDR3aa: CASSFSSQGFQETQYF
CDR3nt: TGCGCCAGCAGCTTTAGCTCCCAGGGGTTCCAAGAGACCCAGTACTTC

v_gene: TRBV4-1
d_gene: .
j_gene: TRBJ2-5
abundance: .
CDR3aa: CASSYGQNQETQYF
CDR3nt: TGCGCCAGCAGCTACGGACAGAATCAAGAGACCCAGTACTTC

v_gene: TRBV5-1
d_gene: .
j_gene: TRBJ2-1
abundance: .
CDR3aa: CASRAGQGLFNEQFF
CDR3nt: TGCGCCAGCAGAGCAGGGCAGGGGCTATTCAATGAGCAGTTCTTC

v_gene: TRBV28
d_gene: TRBD1
j_gene: TRBJ1-6
abundance: .
CDR3aa: CASRSQGVNSPLHF
CDR3nt: TGTGCCAGCAGATCACAGGGGGTCAATTCACCCCTCCACTTT

v_gene: TRBV7-9
d_gene: .
j_gene: TRBJ2-6
abundance: .
CDR3aa: CASSLEGSGANVLTF
CDR3nt: TGTGCCAGCAGCTTAGAAGGGTCTGGGGCCAACGTCCTGACTTTC

v_gene: TRBV18
d_gene: .
j_gene: TRBJ2-3
abundance: .
CDR3aa: CASSPLASTDTQYF
CDR3nt: TGTGCCAGCTCACCACTAGCGAGCACAGATACGCAGTATTTT

v_gene: TRBV25-1
d_gene: TRBD2
j_gene: TRBJ2-3
abundance: once
CDR3aa: CASSRTSGVGADTQYF
CDR3nt: TGTGCCAGCAGTCGGACTAGCGGGGTGGGGGCAGATACGCAGTATTTT

v_gene: TRBV7-9
d_gene: TRBD1
j_gene: TRBJ2-7
abundance: .
CDR3aa: CASSLGQSSYEQYF
CDR3nt: TGTGCCAGCAGCTTGGGACAGAGCTCCTACGAGCAGTACTTC

v_gene: TRBV28
d_gene: TRBD1
j_gene: TRBJ1-6
abundance: .
CDR3aa: CASSSGGLNSPLHF
CDR3nt: TGTGCCAGCAGTTCAGGGGGTCTCAATTCACCCCTCCACTTT

v_gene: TRBV10-3
d_gene: TRBD2
j_gene: TRBJ2-3
abundance: .
CDR3aa: CAISDPGLAWGATDTQYF
CDR3nt: TGTGCCATCAGTGATCCGGGACTAGCGTGGGGAGCCACAGATACGCAGTATTTT

v_gene: TRBV19
d_gene: TRBD1
j_gene: TRBJ1-5
abundance: .
CDR3aa: CASSIDREVQPQHF
CDR3nt: TGTGCCAGTAGTATCGACAGGGAGGTTCAGCCCCAGCATTTT

v_gene: TRBV10-3
d_gene: .
j_gene: TRBJ2-7
abundance: once
CDR3aa: CAIRSDSYEQYF
CDR3nt: TGTGCCATCAGGTCCGACAGCTACGAGCAGTACTTC

v_gene: TRBV30
d_gene: .
j_gene: TRBJ1-1
abundance: .
CDR3aa: CAWSGSVGRVPEAFF
CDR3nt: TGTGCCTGGAGTGGTTCTGTAGGACGGGTCCCTGAAGCTTTCTTT

v_gene: TRBV28
d_gene: .
j_gene: TRBJ1-5
abundance: once
CDR3aa: CASSPRGWDQPQHF
CDR3nt: TGTGCCAGCAGTCCCCGGGGATGGGATCAGCCCCAGCATTTT

v_gene: TRBV4-1
d_gene: .
j_gene: TRBJ2-3
abundance: .
CDR3aa: CASSLLFPFGGQDTQYF
CDR3nt: TGCGCCAGCAGCCTTCTTTTCCCCTTCGGGGGGCAAGATACGCAGTATTTT

v_gene: TRBV5-6
d_gene: TRBD2
j_gene: TRBJ2-7
abundance: .
CDR3aa: CASSDSSGAYEQYF
CDR3nt: TGTGCCAGCAGCGACTCTAGCGGGGCTTACGAGCAGTACTTC